This entry concerns a single T cell receptor beta chain. Antigen specificity is unknown. This sample is drawn from a study of T cells in Graves' hyperthyroidism and ophthalmopathy. Findings and caveats of the study: Blood samples included most of the expanded thyroid clonotypes exceeding 0.001.

Researchers took RNA transcripts and amplified the TCR beta CDR3 regions from them. A first-round RT-PCR of the TCR CDR3 used the HTBI primer set. TCRdb re-derived calls from the multiplex PCR reads in MiXCR, one entry per CDR3 protein. The sample lists 400,000 to 550,000 distinct CDR3 sequences, approximately 25% occurring once. Exclusion of a patient resulted from uncontrolled infection, other autoimmune disease, pregnancy or lactation. Together with thyroid ultrasound, orbital computed tomography, serum thyroxine and TRAb, clinical symptoms were used for diagnoses. Fresh peripheral blood, approximately 10 ml, was the source of the PBMCs. The V gene lost 6 bases and the J gene lost 8 bases, with 16 bases spanning the gap. This CDR3 comprises 13 residues. CDR1 and CDR2 (germline): MNHNS, SASEGT.

The chain recombines TRBV6-1 with TRBJ1-2; D possibly corresponds to TRBD1 (6 bases). Sequencing was done on a sample of blood. The sequence was obtained from a woman aged 25 to 39 with Graves' ophthalmopathy. CDR3 DNA sequence: TGTGCCAGCAGGGATCGGGGGCCCTGGGGCTACACCTTC. Translating it yields CASRDRGPWGYTF.